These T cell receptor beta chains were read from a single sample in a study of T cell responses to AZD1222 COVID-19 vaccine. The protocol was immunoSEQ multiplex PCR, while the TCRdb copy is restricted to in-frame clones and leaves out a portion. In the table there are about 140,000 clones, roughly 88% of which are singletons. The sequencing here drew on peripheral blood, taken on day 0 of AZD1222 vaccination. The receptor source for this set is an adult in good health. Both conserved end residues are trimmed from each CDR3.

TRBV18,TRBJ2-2,ASLTGNGGELF
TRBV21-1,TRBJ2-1,AGLAGSYGNEQF
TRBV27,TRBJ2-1,ASRASGLPEQF
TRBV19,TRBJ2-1,ASSISRVTGFGPYNEQF
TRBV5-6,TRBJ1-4,ASSLGPQVQVKLF
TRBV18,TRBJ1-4,ASSPPGPGREKLF
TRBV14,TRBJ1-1,ASSQDLRSEAF
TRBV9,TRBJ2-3,ASMSTDTQY
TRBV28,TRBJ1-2,ASSSAPEGTYGYT
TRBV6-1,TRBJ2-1,ASSEALGYYEQF
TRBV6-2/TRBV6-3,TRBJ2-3,ASGPSAGVVTDTQY
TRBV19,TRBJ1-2,ASSITGVGYT
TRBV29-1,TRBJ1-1,SVDLGAILNTEAF
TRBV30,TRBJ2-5,AWSVGQRGQETQY
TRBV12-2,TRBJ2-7,ASRLAREQGHYEQY
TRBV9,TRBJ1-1,ASSPPRIDTEAF
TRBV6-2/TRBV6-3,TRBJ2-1,ASSYQTDYNEQF
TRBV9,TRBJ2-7,ASSVNEQY
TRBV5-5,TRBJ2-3,ASSLVAGGSTDTQY
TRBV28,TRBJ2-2,ASSLTGPGELF
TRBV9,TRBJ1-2,ASSVGAQART
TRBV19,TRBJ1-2,ASSIGQGNYGYT
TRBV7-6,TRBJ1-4,ASSFITNEKLF
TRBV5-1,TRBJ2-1,ASFPGTSEYNEQF
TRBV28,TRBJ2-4,AGSPRTGDLNIQY
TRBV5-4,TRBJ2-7,ASSSLLRGNEQY